The 25 T cell receptor beta chains below come from one sample, sequenced in a study of shared clonotypes between healthy human individuals. Method: immunoSEQ multiplex PCR; TCRdb's copy keeps in-frame clones and lacks some. The sample holds about half a million clones, roughly three quarters seen once. The sample was PBMCs. These TCRs come from a woman aged 40 to 50 in good health. Some clones in this sample may be carry-over from other donors' samples.

As to this clone: It is likely a read error: a sequence one base away is far more abundant. The chain carries TRBV5-1 and TRBJ2-7; D remains unclear. The CDR3 length is 14 residues. The germline V gene has CDR1 SGHRS and CDR2 YFSETQ. The V end was cut by 3 bases, the J end by 2 bases, with 12 bases between. CDR3 protein: CASSSPAGPYEQYF. CDR3 sequence (DNA): TGCGCCAGCAGCTCCCCCGCTGGGCCCTACGAGCAGTACTTC. Full variable domain (rest looked up from reference TRBV5-1 and TRBJ2-7): KAGVTQTPRYLIKTRGQQVTLSCSPISGHRSVSWYQQTPGQGLQFLFEYFSETQRNKGNFPGRFSGRQFSNSRSEMNVSTLELGDSALYLCASSSPAGPYEQYFGPGTRLTVT.

As regards this clone: This likely stems from a read error, as it lies one base from a far larger clone. The chain recombines TRBV18 with TRBJ2-5; a weak D match, TRBD2 (5 bases). V lost 2 bases and J 5 bases, leaving 15 bases between the germline ends. The germline V gene encodes CDR1 KGHSH and CDR2 LQKENI. CDR3 length equals 15 residues. Written as DNA, the CDR3 is TGTGCCAGCTCACCAAATCCGACTCGAGGGGAGACCCAGTACTTC. Its translation: CASSPNPTRGETQYF.

This chain uses TRBV7-2 with TRBJ2-7; the match to TRBD1 covers 9 bases. Germline V gene data show CDR1 as SGHTA and CDR2 as FQGNSA. This CDR3 has 14 amino acids. After removal of 1 base from V and 6 bases from J, the junction contained 4 bases not matched to a gene. CDR3 DNA sequence: TGTGCCAGCAGCTTAGACAGGGGGCTTCCCGAGCAGTACTTC. Translating it yields CASSLDRGLPEQYF.

The chain couples TRBV6-1 to TRBJ2-7, with a weak D call TRBD1 (6 bases). This CDR3 has 14 residues. In germline, CDR1 is MNHNS, CDR2 SASEGT. Trimming removed 1 base from V and 7 bases from J, with 14 bases in between. The DNA of the CDR3 is TGTGCCAGCAGTGAAGTCCCGGACAGCCAGGAGCAGTACTTC. Translating it yields CASSEVPDSQEQYF.

The chain has TRBV19 and TRBJ1-2, with no clear D. CDR1 is LNHDA, CDR2 SQIVND, per germline (reference sequence). The CDR3 totals 13 residues. Trimming removed 6 bases from V and 6 bases from J, with 14 bases in between. The CDR3: CASRKQDVDGYTF. The DNA of the CDR3 is TGTGCCAGTAGAAAGCAGGACGTGGATGGCTACACCTTC.

This clone was seen just once. The chain joins TRBV28 to TRBJ1-2, with D possibly TRBD1 on 5 matching bases. The CDR3 runs to 14 residues. Trimming removed 3 bases from V and 7 bases from J, with 15 bases in between. Germline CDR1 and CDR2: MDHEN and SYDVKM. The CDR3 spells CASSFSRGVAGYTF. The CDR3 region has the DNA TGTGCCAGCAGTTTTAGTAGGGGCGTTGCTGGCTACACCTTC.

J is TRBJ2-1 and V is TRBV11-3; D may correspond to TRBD1 or TRBD2 (5 bases each). This CDR3 has 14 residues. Deletions cut 5 bases from V and 8 bases from J, with 16 bases between. CDR1 is SGHNT and CDR2 is YENEEA in the germline V gene. CDR3 coding DNA: TGTGCCAGCAGCACACGGGACCAGCTGGATGAGCAGTTCTTC. It encodes CASSTRDQLDEQFF.

The chain is built from TRBV15 and TRBJ2-2; D might be TRBD1 (5 bases). From germline, CDR1 is LNHNV and CDR2 YYDKDF (reference sequence). V shed 2 bases and J shed 6 bases, with 10 bases lying between them. The CDR3 sequence is 14 residues long. CDR3 region: CATSRTQGSGELFF. The CDR3 coding sequence is TGTGCCACCAGCAGAACTCAGGGTTCCGGGGAGCTGTTTTTT.

This sequence joins TRBV4-2 and TRBJ1-1; D remains unclear. Trimming removed 0 bases at V and 2 bases at J, with 16 bases between. The CDR3 sequence is 17 residues long. Germline V CDR1 and CDR2: LGHNA, YNFKEQ. CDR3 region: CASSQEVHGRPNTEAFF. The CDR3 DNA sequence: TGTGCCAGCAGCCAAGAGGTCCACGGAAGGCCCAACACTGAAGCTTTCTTT.

The chain is built from TRBV27 and TRBJ2-3; D unresolved. The V end lost 7 bases, the J end lost 0 bases, and 8 bases lay between the germline ends. This CDR3 region has 13 residues. CDR1 and CDR2 from the germline V gene are MNHEY and SMNVEV (reference sequence). The CDR3 loop reads CASTLGSTDTQYF. The CDR3 DNA follows: TGTGCCAGCACTCTAGGGAGCACAGATACGCAGTATTTT.

V is TRBV6-6 and J is TRBJ1-5, with 8 nucleotides matching TRBD1. The CDR3 contains 14 residues. Germline CDR1 reads MNHNY; CDR2 reads SVGAGI (reference sequence). J lost 5 bases, V lost 6 bases, and 6 bases had no gene match. Here the CDR3 DNA reads TGTGCCAGCAGCAAGGACAGGGAAGATCAGCCCCAGCATTTT. Translated: CASSKDREDQPQHF.

The chain uses TRBV7-2 and TRBJ2-1; 7 nucleotides agree with TRBD1. The CDR3 covers 13 residues. From germline, CDR1 is SGHTA and CDR2 FQGNSA. The trim removed 1 base at V and 9 bases at J, leaving 3 bases unmatched. CDR3 bases: TGTGCCAGCAGCTTAGAGGGACAGTCTGAGCAGTTCTTC. Translating gives CASSLEGQSEQFF.

This chain uses TRBV18 with TRBJ2-3; 8 nucleotides match TRBD1. The CDR3 extends over 15 amino acids. Germline V lookup: CDR1 KGHSH, CDR2 LQKENI. With 3 bases clipped from V and 2 bases from J, the junction kept 4 bases outside the gene matches. CDR3 nucleotide sequence: TGTGCCAGCTCACCGGACAGGGCTATCACAGATACGCAGTATTTT. It translates to CASSPDRAITDTQYF.

V and J are TRBV28 and TRBJ2-1, with 7 bases fitting TRBD2. The CDR3 consists of 13 residues. CDR1 and CDR2 (germline): MDHEN, SYDVKM. Trimming removed 8 bases from V and 4 bases from J; junction bases left unmatched: 5. The CDR3 reads CASATSVYNEQFF. The CDR3 DNA sequence: TGTGCCAGCGCAACTAGCGTATACAATGAGCAGTTCTTC.

The V gene is TRBV7-9, the J gene TRBJ2-1, with D hard to call. Germline assignment: CDR1 SEHNR and CDR2 FQNEAQ (reference sequence). Trimming removed 11 bases at V and 8 bases at J, with 10 bases between. This CDR3 spans 10 amino acids. The CDR3: CAASYDEQFF. The CDR3 DNA reads as TGTGCCGCCTCATATGATGAGCAGTTCTTC. Full variable domain (missing parts from reference TRBV7-9 and TRBJ2-1): DTGVSQNPRHKITKRGQNVTFRCDPISEHNRLYWYRQTLGQGPEFLTYFQNEAQLEKSRLLSDRFSAERPKGSFSTLEIQRTEQGDSAMYLCAASYDEQFFGPGTRLTVL.

The chain recombines TRBV28 with TRBJ2-3; D may be TRBD1 (6 bases). Trimming removed 1 base from V and 10 bases from J, with 18 bases in between. The CDR3 consists of 15 residues. Germline-derived CDR1 and CDR2 are MDHEN and SYDVKM. CDR3 protein: CASSLSGWAGDAQYF. CDR3 DNA sequence: TGTGCCAGCAGTTTATCCGGGTGGGCAGGGGATGCGCAGTATTTT.

V is TRBV7-2 and J is TRBJ2-1; TRBD2 aligns across 16 bases. The V and J ends lost 3 bases and 8 bases, in that order; junction bases with no gene match: 4. Germline CDR1 SGHTA, CDR2 FQGNSA. The CDR3 totals 16 residues. The CDR3 coding sequence is TGTGCCAGCAGCTTCCCGGGACTAGCGGGAGGGGATGAGCAGTTCTTC. It translates to CASSFPGLAGGDEQFF.

This chain connects TRBV5-1 to TRBJ2-5; 10 nucleotides line up with TRBD2. The CDR3 has 15 residues. Germline CDR1 SGHRS, CDR2 YFSETQ. The ends lost 3 bases at V and 2 bases at J; junction bases unmatched: 4. The CDR3 spells CASSYSSGGQETQYF. In DNA form, the CDR3 reads TGCGCCAGCAGCTACTCTAGCGGGGGACAAGAGACCCAGTACTTC.

There are a few counts of this clone. Different DNA sequences within this sample yield the same CDR3. The V call is TRBV9, the J call TRBJ1-4; no definite D call. The length of the CDR3 is 12 residues. Germline CDR1 reads SGDLS; CDR2 reads YYNGEE. The V end was cut by 1 base, the J end by 7 bases, with 5 bases between. The CDR3 nucleotides are TGTGCCAGCAGCGTACAAGGTGAAAAACTGTTTTTT. This codes for CASSVQGEKLFF.

The rearrangement links TRBV6-5 to TRBJ1-4; TRBD1 might be the D (6 bases). Germline CDR1 is MNHEY and CDR2 is SVGAGI. V gave up 6 bases and J gave up 7 bases, with 18 bases separating them. This CDR3 comprises 15 residues. The CDR3 is CASRPAALGGEKLFF. The CDR3 bases are TGTGCCAGCAGACCCGCGGCTTTAGGGGGTGAAAAACTGTTTTTT.

At least ten counts were recorded for this clone. This same CDR3 is encoded by further DNA sequences in the sample. V is TRBV6-1 and J is TRBJ2-7; 10 positions agree with TRBD1. The germline gives CDR1 MNHNS, CDR2 SASEGT. With V trimmed by 5 bases and J by 0 bases, 4 bases remained unmatched. This CDR3 contains 15 residues. The CDR3 protein is CASSTRQGASYEQYF. In nucleotides, the CDR3 is TGTGCCAGCAGTACCCGACAGGGGGCCTCCTACGAGCAGTACTTC.

The rearrangement links TRBV7-2 to TRBJ2-5; D is undetermined. The germline CDR1 and CDR2 sequences are SGHTA and FQGNSA. The V end lost 1 base, the J end lost 1 base, and 10 bases lay between the germline ends. This CDR3 contains 15 residues. In DNA form, the CDR3 reads TGTGCCAGCAGCTTAGAAGGGCGGTCCCAAGAGACCCAGTACTTC. Translation gives CASSLEGRSQETQYF.

This chain uses TRBV9 with TRBJ1-1; the D is unclear. Germline V gives CDR1 SGDLS, CDR2 YYNGEE. Trimming stripped 1 base from V and 4 bases from J, with 8 bases between. The CDR3 runs 13 residues. DNA for the CDR3: TGTGCCAGCAGCGTATGGGGAAGCACTGAAGCTTTCTTT. It encodes CASSVWGSTEAFF.

The gene calls are TRBV23-1 and TRBJ2-2; 10 bases are a match to TRBD1. TRBV23-1 is labeled an ORF, and its function is uncertain. CDR3 length: 16 residues. V shed 4 bases, J shed 5 bases, and the junction held 7 bases outside the gene matches. This CDR3 is CASSLDRGRGTGELFF. The CDR3 DNA reads as TGCGCCAGCAGTCTTGACAGGGGGCGTGGGACCGGGGAGCTGTTTTTT.

The chain recombines TRBV19 with TRBJ2-7; no definite D call. CDR1 and CDR2 from the germline V gene are LNHDA and SQIVND (reference sequence). This CDR3 has 13 amino acids. Trimming left V 3 bases short and J 3 bases short, with 9 bases between. CDR3 sequence: CASSMRQNYEQYF. As DNA, the CDR3 is TGTGCCAGTAGTATGCGGCAGAACTACGAGCAGTACTTC.